This entry concerns a single T cell receptor beta chain. Its antigen is still unknown. Germline V gene lookup returns CDR1 SGHNT and CDR2 YYREEE (reference sequence). CDR3 length equals 14 residues. V dropped 4 bases and J dropped 2 bases, with 10 bases sitting between them. These data are taken from a study of somatic mutations in cytotoxic T cells in rheumatoid arthritis. Study context: Certain T-cell populations stained with V beta antibodies were FACS-sorted to nearly 100% purity, and V beta1+ cells were TCRB-sequenced.

Overall study results and limits: The identity of the antigens targeted by the expanded CD8+ clones remained unknown. In rheumatoid arthritis patients, the slight underrepresentation of TRBV07 was not adjusted for multiple comparisons.

Original analysis: Some patient CD8+ clones were larger than 1%, and these rarely matched published virus-specific TCRB sequences. The protocol was immunoSEQ multiplex PCR, while the TCRdb copy is restricted to in-frame clones and leaves out a portion. That table supplies the V and J calls and clone size; D and trimming were determined from the DNA. The repertoire includes 5,500 to 7,000 clones, roughly 80% of them detected once, and about 5% sits in the top ten. The sequence came from an adult with rheumatoid arthritis. This chain links TRBV5-4 with TRBJ1-3; D not resolved. The sequenced sample consisted of CD8+ T cells sorted from blood. CDR3 sequence: CASSLAGTGNTIYF. CDR3 DNA: TGTGCCAGCAGCCTGGCGGGGACTGGAAACACCATATATTTT. Together with reference TRBV5-4 and TRBJ1-3, the CDR3 gives the full variable domain: ETGVTQSPTHLIKTRGQQVTLRCSSQSGHNTVSWYQQALGQGPQFIFQYYREEENGRGNFPPRFSGLQFPNYSSELNVNALELDDSALYLCASSLAGTGNTIYFGEGSWLTVV.